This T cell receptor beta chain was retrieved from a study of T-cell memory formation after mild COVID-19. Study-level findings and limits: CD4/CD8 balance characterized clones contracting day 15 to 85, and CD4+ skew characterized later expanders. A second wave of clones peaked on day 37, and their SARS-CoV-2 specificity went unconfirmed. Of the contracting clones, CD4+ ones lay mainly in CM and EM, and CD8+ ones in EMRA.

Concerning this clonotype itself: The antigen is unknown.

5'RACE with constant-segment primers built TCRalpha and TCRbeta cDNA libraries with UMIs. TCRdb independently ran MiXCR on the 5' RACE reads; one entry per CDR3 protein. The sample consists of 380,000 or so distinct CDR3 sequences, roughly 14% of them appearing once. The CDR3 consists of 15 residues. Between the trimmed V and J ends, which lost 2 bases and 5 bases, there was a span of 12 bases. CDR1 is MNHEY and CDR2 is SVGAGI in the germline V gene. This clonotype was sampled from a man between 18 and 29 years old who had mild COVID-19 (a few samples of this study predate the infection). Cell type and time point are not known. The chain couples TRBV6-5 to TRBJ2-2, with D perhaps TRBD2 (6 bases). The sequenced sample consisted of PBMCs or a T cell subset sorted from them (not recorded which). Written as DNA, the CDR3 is TGTGCCAGCAGTTACGTGGTGGAGGGAACCGGGGAGCTGTTTTTT. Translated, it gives CASSYVVEGTGELFF.